This TCR beta chain was sequenced during a study of blood T cell dynamics during melanoma immunotherapy (dated by TCRdb to 2019 to 2021). About the investigation overall: The patients had metastatic melanoma and were given first-line pembrolizumab or nivolumab plus ipilimumab as standard of care in the United Kingdom. The training cohort consisted of consecutive patients, while an additional independent group of patients from the same centre was pooled to form an external validation set. To identify early correlates of response, the study profiled peripheral T cell receptor repertoires in patients with metastatic melanoma before and after one cycle of checkpoint inhibitor therapy. The investigation overall reported the following: Whether the T cell clones behind the repertoire changes were melanoma-specific or instead reflected general immune activation was something the study could not determine. The relatively small sample size was acknowledged as a potential limitation on generalization of the results. A bifurcated reorganization of the PBMC repertoire at W3, with increased clonality or increased diversity, was observed in patients who later achieved disease control, unlike in progressors.

The germline V and J ends show losses of 4 bases and 8 bases respectively, and no gene match explains 11 bases of the junction. Based on the germline V gene (reference sequence), the CDR1 and CDR2 sequences are SGHNT and YYREEE. The CDR3 measures 15 amino acids from cysteine to phenylalanine. Here the CDR3 DNA is all that survives: 45 bases in frame from base 1. With regard to this clone: There is no known antigen for this receptor. Base-call qualities are not available, and no considerably larger clone is one nucleotide away.

For every bulk PBMC sample, a fixed 350 ng of DNA was loaded. TCR beta CDR3 sequences were amplified from genomic DNA using the immunoSEQ TCRb Assay kit according to manufacturer instructions. The KAPA Library Quantification Kit for Illumina platforms was used to quantify pooled libraries by qPCR. Pooled libraries were clustered at roughly 0.55-1.2 pM and sequenced on an Illumina NextSeq 500. Per the source publication's procedure: TCR data were analyzed using immunoSEQ ANALYZER and the R LymphoSeq package. A rearrangement efficiency score was calculated as productive divided by the sum of productive and non-productive CDR3 sequences. Clonality was measured with the Gini coefficient and diversity with the Renyi index at alpha=1, compared pairwise between timepoints within each patient. Clonal relatedness used an edit distance of 3, and repertoire similarity used the Bhattacharyya coefficient, both computed in LymphoSeq. To classify response, a linear discriminant analysis based on week-3 changes in clonality and diversity was built using the R MASS and caret packages. Sourced from immuneACCESS, this table was stored by TCRdb with only in-frame sequences that have V and J called. A share of the clones is absent; for the studies checked, an unresolved V gene accounts for under half, and the remainder has no known explanation. V, J and clone size derive from that table, while D and trimming were established from the DNA sequence. This sample gives some 20,000 clones in total; roughly nine tenths of them show up just once. Roughly 7.6% of the sample belongs to the ten largest clones.

Explained via the paper, the time point label denotes: week 3, after first cycle of checkpoint inhibitor. Blood was sampled before treatment (T0) and at week 3 (W3), after the first cycle of checkpoint blockade. Except for two patients with rapid clinical progression, response was assessed 12 weeks after the first infusion by RECIST 1.1; disease control meant complete response, partial response or stable disease. Any patient who had received prior systemic cancer treatment, was on concomitant immunosuppressant therapy or had synchronous other active malignancies was excluded. TCR beta was sequenced in both bulk PBMC and plasma cell-free DNA in order to track circulating cells as well as T cell turnover. Lymphoprep and SepMate tubes were used to isolate PBMC from blood, and red cell lysis was then performed. QIAamp DNA Blood Mini kits were used to extract DNA from PBMC and sorted T cell subsets.

The sequence is built from TRBV5-4 and TRBJ1-2, with 10 central nucleotides matching TRBD1. This TCR came from a human donor with melanoma. The source material was blood, sampled from a patient treated with checkpoint blockade. The CDR3 in this case is CASSITFDRGQGYTF. The nucleotide sequence is given as TGTGCCAGCAGCATCACCTTCGACAGGGGGCAGGGCTACACCTTC. The variable domain in full, with residues beyond the CDR3 obtained from the reference TRBV5-4 and TRBJ1-2 genes, is ETGVTQSPTHLIKTRGQQVTLRCSSQSGHNTVSWYQQALGQGPQFIFQYYREEENGRGNFPPRFSGLQFPNYSSELNVNALELDDSALYLCASSITFDRGQGYTFGSGTRLTVV.